These T cell receptor beta chains were read from a single sample in a study of T cell therapy product for transplant patients. For these receptors, no antigen is known. Data came from immunoSEQ multiplex PCR; TCRdb stores just in-frame clones and leaves some out. Here the sample spans approximately 960 clones, roughly 46% being singletons. Sequencing was performed on a sorted cell population cultured from PBMCs. The receptors originated from an adult in good health. Both conserved end residues are part of each CDR3. D genes are given only for firm matches. Size is omitted from some rows. Given values are once, few, many or a class for expanded clones.

-,TRBV7-9,-,TRBJ2-3,CASSPGITSTDTQYF,TGTGCCAGCAGCCCTGGAATCACTAGCACAGATACGCAGTATTTT
-,TRBV29-1,-,TRBJ2-7,CSVVQGEQYF,TGCAGCGTTGTACAGGGCGAGCAGTACTTC
few,TRBV5-4,-,TRBJ1-6,CASSLYPAGSPLHF,TGTGCCAGCAGCTTGTATCCAGCCGGATCACCCCTCCACTTT
-,TRBV6-5,-,TRBJ2-4,CASTLDSAKNIQYF,TGTGCCAGCACCCTGGACAGTGCCAAAAACATTCAGTACTTC
few,TRBV11-2,-,TRBJ1-3,CASSLGSSGNTIYF,TGTGCCAGCAGCCTAGGGAGCTCTGGAAACACCATATATTTT
once,TRBV6-6,TRBD1,TRBJ1-4,CASKRDSTDNEKLFF,TGTGCCAGCAAACGGGACAGCACAGATAATGAAAAACTGTTTTTT
-,TRBV7-1,-,TRBJ1-1,CASSFAEAFF,TGTGCCAGCAGCTTCGCTGAAGCTTTCTTT
-,TRBV30,-,TRBJ1-1,CAWTGATEAFF,TGTGCCTGGACCGGGGCCACTGAAGCTTTCTTT
-,TRBV6-5,-,TRBJ1-3,CASRRGRPGNTIYF,TGTGCCAGCAGGCGCGGAAGGCCTGGAAACACCATATATTTT
medium-sized,TRBV30,-,TRBJ1-1,CAWRGNGEAFF,TGTGCCTGGAGAGGAAACGGTGAAGCTTTCTTT
-,TRBV7-2,-,TRBJ2-7,CASSIQGYEQYF,TGTGCCAGCAGCATACAGGGCTACGAGCAGTACTTC
-,TRBV5-1,TRBD1,TRBJ1-2,CASSATGGKADYGYTF,TGCGCCAGCAGCGCAACAGGGGGGAAGGCTGACTATGGCTACACCTTC
-,TRBV7-2,-,TRBJ2-7,CASSLGGSAYEQYF,TGTGCCAGCAGCTTGGGCGGATCCGCCTACGAGCAGTACTTC
-,TRBV10-3,TRBD1,TRBJ2-5,CAIRSGTGDHQETQYF,TGTGCCATCAGATCCGGGACAGGGGACCACCAAGAGACCCAGTACTTC
medium-sized,TRBV10-3,-,TRBJ2-1,CAIGGARGSSYNEQFF,TGTGCCATCGGGGGGGCTCGGGGGAGCTCCTACAATGAGCAGTTCTTC
-,TRBV6-6,-,TRBJ2-7,CASSHLYEQYF,TGTGCCAGCAGTCATCTGTACGAGCAGTACTTC
-,TRBV7-2,-,TRBJ2-3,CASSQSSAAGLNTQYF,TGTGCCAGCAGCCAATCCTCCGCGGCGGGGCTCAATACGCAGTATTTT
-,TRBV5-4,-,TRBJ2-2,CASSPGGRGTGELFF,TGTGCCAGCAGCCCGGGGGGCAGGGGCACCGGGGAGCTGTTTTTT
-,TRBV11-3,TRBD2,TRBJ2-5,CASSLGGGPQETQYF,TGTGCCAGCAGCTTAGGCGGGGGACCCCAAGAGACCCAGTACTTC
hyperexpanded,TRBV29-1,-,TRBJ1-2,CSVHSFGSNYGYTF,TGCAGCGTCCATAGTTTTGGCAGTAACTATGGCTACACCTTC
-,TRBV11-3,-,TRBJ2-5,CASSLKLPGQETQYF,TGTGCCAGCAGCTTAAAGCTGCCAGGGCAAGAGACCCAGTACTTC
-,TRBV14,-,TRBJ1-6,CASSQESRNYNSPLHF,TGTGCCAGCAGCCAAGAATCCAGAAATTATAATTCACCCCTCCACTTT
-,TRBV12-5,-,TRBJ1-6,CASAPRAASSYNSPLHF,TGTGCTAGCGCCCCTCGGGCAGCCAGCTCCTATAATTCACCCCTCCACTTT
medium-sized,TRBV6-5,-,TRBJ2-1,CASSYTSSYNEQFF,TGTGCCAGCAGTTATACTAGCTCCTACAATGAGCAGTTCTTC
few,TRBV2,-,TRBJ2-2,CASRIDGGGELFF,TGTGCCAGCAGGATCGATGGTGGCGGGGAGCTGTTTTTT
-,TRBV11-2,-,TRBJ1-1,CASSFAEAFF,TGTGCCAGCAGCTTCGCTGAAGCTTTCTTT
few,TRBV4-2,TRBD1,TRBJ1-3,CASSLGQGDSGNTIYF,TGTGCCAGCAGCCTCGGACAGGGAGACTCTGGAAACACCATATATTTT
medium-sized,TRBV7-2,-,TRBJ1-3,CASSLEAVSGNTIYF,TGTGCCAGCAGCTTAGAGGCGGTTTCTGGAAACACCATATATTTT
-,TRBV30,-,TRBJ2-5,CAWVKNRVMGETQYF,TGTGCCTGGGTCAAGAACAGGGTGATGGGAGAGACCCAGTACTTC
few,TRBV5-4,-,TRBJ1-2,CASSLTGTETIYGYTF,TGTGCCAGCAGCTTGACCGGGACCGAGACTATTTATGGCTACACCTTC
medium-sized,TRBV30,-,TRBJ2-5,CAWSGQETQYF,TGTGCCTGGAGTGGACAAGAGACCCAGTACTTC
few,TRBV4-3,TRBD1,TRBJ1-2,CASSQDQGAGYGYTF,TGCGCCAGCAGCCAAGACCAGGGGGCCGGCTATGGCTACACCTTC
-,TRBV5-4,TRBD1,TRBJ1-4,CASSLTGGFGEKLFF,TGTGCCAGCAGCTTGACAGGGGGCTTTGGTGAAAAACTGTTTTTT
-,TRBV7-6,-,TRBJ1-3,CASSLEAVSGNTIYF,TGTGCCAGCAGCTTAGAAGCAGTGTCTGGAAACACCATATATTTT
few,TRBV5-8,-,TRBJ1-2,CASSTYIGDYGYTF,TGTGCCAGCAGCACTTATATCGGGGACTATGGCTACACCTTC
-,TRBV7-8,-,TRBJ2-7,CASSRRTVHYEQYF,TGTGCCAGCAGCCGAAGGACAGTTCACTACGAGCAGTACTTC
once,TRBV6-5,TRBD1,TRBJ1-2,CASRDRPVGGYTF,TGTGCCAGCCGGGACAGGCCCGTAGGTGGCTACACCTTC
once,TRBV7-8,-,TRBJ1-6,CASSLAYLNSPLHF,TGTGCCAGCAGCTTAGCTTATTTAAATTCACCCCTCCACTTT
once,TRBV19,-,TRBJ1-1,CASSRTRDIKNTEAFF,TGTGCCAGTAGTAGGACCCGGGACATCAAGAACACTGAAGCTTTCTTT
medium-sized,TRBV11-2,TRBD2,TRBJ2-5,CASSLGGGPQETQYF,TGTGCCAGCAGCTTAGGCGGGGGACCCCAAGAGACCCAGTACTTC
medium-sized,TRBV6-5,-,TRBJ1-5,CASRRGRGDQPQHF,TGTGCCAGCAGAAGGGGCAGGGGCGATCAGCCCCAGCATTTT
-,TRBV5-5,-,TRBJ2-5,CASSDWRDTKTQYF,TGTGCCAGCAGCGACTGGCGGGACACTAAGACCCAGTACTTC
-,TRBV6-5,-,TRBJ2-5,CAISESGGTETQYF,TGTGCCATCAGTGAGTCAGGGGGGACAGAGACCCAGTACTTC
-,TRBV18,-,TRBJ2-7,CASSPGRAEEQYF,TGTGCCAGCTCACCGGGACGGGCAGAGGAGCAGTACTTC
large,TRBV10-3,-,TRBJ2-3,CAISESGGTDTQYF,TGTGCCATCAGTGAGTCTGGGGGCACAGATACGCAGTATTTT
medium-sized,TRBV6-1,-,TRBJ1-6,CASSDLSTGGESSYNSPLHF,TGTGCCAGCAGTGACCTTTCTACAGGCGGAGAGAGCTCCTATAATTCACCCCTCCACTTT
medium-sized,TRBV18,TRBD1,TRBJ1-2,CASSPPGQGGYGYTF,TGTGCCAGCTCACCGCCGGGACAGGGTGGCTATGGCTACACCTTC
few,TRBV11-3,-,TRBJ2-3,CASSLGDTQYF,TGTGCCAGCAGCTTGGGAGATACGCAGTATTTT
-,TRBV19,-,TRBJ1-6,CASSITGAYSPLHF,TGTGCCAGTAGTATAACGGGGGCTTATTCACCCCTCCACTTT
few,TRBV29-1,-,TRBJ1-1,CSVEDPFGIEAFF,TGCAGCGTTGAAGATCCGTTTGGAATAGAAGCTTTCTTT
-,TRBV10-3,-,TRBJ1-5,CAISEKAILNQPQHF,TGTGCCATCAGTGAGAAAGCCATTCTCAATCAGCCCCAGCATTTT
-,TRBV5-1,-,TRBJ2-3,CASSLVGLIASTDTQYF,TGCGCCAGCAGTTTGGTGGGACTCATTGCAAGCACAGATACGCAGTATTTT
-,TRBV5-7,-,TRBJ2-6,CASSRVLVQSRANVLTF,TGTGCCAGCTCAAGAGTTCTTGTACAAAGTCGGGCCAACGTCCTGACTTTC
-,TRBV6-9,TRBD1,TRBJ1-2,CASSYQTGTAYGYTF,TGTGCCAGCAGTTACCAGACCGGGACAGCCTATGGCTACACCTTC
hyperexpanded,TRBV29-1,TRBD1,TRBJ1-2,CSVAGTGYGYTF,TGCAGCGTTGCCGGGACAGGCTATGGCTACACCTTC
medium-sized,TRBV4-3,TRBD2,TRBJ2-3,CASSLGPGLTTDTQYF,TGCGCCAGCAGCCTTGGTCCGGGACTAACTACAGATACGCAGTATTTT
-,TRBV5-1,-,TRBJ1-1,CASSLDGKGAFF,TGCGCCAGCAGCTTGGATGGGAAAGGAGCTTTCTTT
-,TRBV5-1,-,TRBJ2-5,CASSSLGGPRGETQYF,TGCGCCAGCAGCTCTTTAGGGGGTCCAAGAGGAGAGACCCAGTACTTC